This T cell receptor (beta chain) was retrieved from a study of cytomegalovirus exposure and HLA in healthy donors (dated by TCRdb to about 2017). At the level of the whole study: According to a later analysis, the 110 or so validation repertoires were produced on the same platform as the 666 repertoires of the first cohort. The study was designed to test whether signatures of past pathogen exposure could be identified by cataloging public T cell receptors. To predict cytomegalovirus infection status, the study brought together high-throughput TCR immunosequencing, statistical association of individual TCRs with disease status, and machine learning. In addition to the first cohort of 666 subjects, a separate validation cohort of 130 or so different subjects was used.

Libraries were made using the immunoSEQ multiplex PCR assay. The paper's data handling went like this. A statistical classification framework was developed to diagnose cytomegalovirus status using the catalog of TCR beta chain sequences. TCRdb limited this immuneACCESS table to in-frame rearrangements with V and J called. A share of clones is missing; checked studies link under half to unresolved V genes, and the rest is unexplained. That table furnishes V, J and clone size, whereas the DNA furnished D and trimming. The sample table records some 120,000 clones; over 85% of these occur just once. The ten biggest clones cover about 3% of the sample. General conclusions and limits of the study: A later analysis found that TCRs clustered in the first cohort also tended to co-occur in the 120 validation repertoires, with approximately 95% of cluster scores above 0. The classifier was reported to diagnose cytomegalovirus status with high specificity and sensitivity in both the original and validation cohorts. The authors suggested that the approach could potentially be extended to other disease states and immunological phenotypes. While some public TCRs were present in many individuals, most TCR sequences turned up only very rarely across donors. A later analysis had no HLA typing for the validation cohort, so co-occurrence there was scored across all 130 or so repertoires. A few of the identified cytomegalovirus-associated TCR beta chains were confirmed in vitro to be specific for cytomegalovirus antigens. In the study, roughly 160 TCR beta chains were listed as associated with cytomegalovirus.

The donors were included in the validation cohort of over a hundred subjects, a group kept apart from the approximately 690-subject first cohort. Notes on this clone: What this receptor recognizes is not known. No much larger clonotype is one base removed from it; base qualities were not supplied.

CDR1 and CDR2 (MDHEN, SYDVKM) derive from the germline V gene. The CDR3 holds 13 amino acids from the cysteine to the phenylalanine. The entry retains the CDR3 DNA only, 39 bases that are in frame from base 1. V loses 6 bases, J loses 6 bases, and the germline ends lie 9 bases apart. This TCR was recovered from a man aged 30-40 years in good health and CMV-seronegative. The source material was PBMCs. The sequence joins TRBV28 to TRBJ1-6, with no reliable assignment of the D segment. CDR3 reads: CASRTVSNSPLHF. The nucleotide sequence reads TGTGCCAGCAGAACAGTTAGTAATTCACCCCTCCACTTT.